The 32 T cell receptor beta chains below come from one sample, sequenced in a study of blood T cell repertoires in COVID-19. Clones were sequenced by immunoSEQ multiplex PCR, and TCRdb holds only the in-frame ones, with some missing. This table has some 120,000 clones, about 93% appearing once. Input material: peripheral blood. The receptors were gathered from a man in his fifties or sixties with COVID-19, enrolled during active disease.

The V gene is TRBV30, the J gene TRBJ2-3; 9 bases align to TRBD2. Germline CDR1 GTSNPN, CDR2 SVGIG (reference sequence). CDR3 length: 15 residues. Trimming at V came to 0 bases and at J to 4 bases, leaving 5 bases not matched to a gene. CDR3 sequence (DNA): TGTGCCTGGAGTGTACTAGCGGGTGGGGCAGATACGCAGTATTTT. Translated, it gives CAWSVLAGGADTQYF.

This sequence joins TRBV9 and TRBJ2-7, with D perhaps TRBD2 (5 bases). The V gene's germline CDR1 is SGDLS and CDR2 YYNGEE. V gave up 7 bases and J gave up 0 bases, with 11 bases separating them. There are 13 residues in the CDR3. Here the CDR3 reads CASGRGNSYEQYF. The CDR3 DNA sequence: TGTGCCAGCGGAAGAGGGAACTCCTACGAGCAGTACTTC.

The chain links TRBV12-3 or TRBV12-4 to TRBJ2-3; D gene ambiguous. Trimming left V 3 bases short and J 4 bases short, with 8 bases between. The CDR3 totals 13 residues. The CDR3, as DNA: TGTGCCAGCAGTTTGTTGGTAGCAGATACGCAGTATTTT. It specifies CASSLLVADTQYF.

A few counts support this clone. The V gene is TRBV14, the J gene TRBJ2-3; D possibly corresponds to TRBD2 (5 bases). Per germline, CDR1 SGHDN and CDR2 FVKESK. Trimming left V 1 base short and J 7 bases short, with 6 bases between. This CDR3 has 12 amino acids. The chain's CDR3 is CASSQGGYTQYF. CDR3 in DNA: TGTGCCAGCAGCCAAGGAGGGTATACGCAGTATTTT.

The rearrangement links TRBV6-1 to TRBJ2-3; 8 bases are a match to TRBD2. With 1 base clipped from V and 11 bases from J, the junction kept 2 bases outside the gene matches. The CDR3 consists of 12 residues. From germline, CDR1 is MNHNS and CDR2 SASEGT. The CDR3 here is CASSEGLARQYF. The CDR3, as DNA: TGTGCCAGCAGTGAAGGACTAGCGCGGCAGTATTTT.

This chain connects TRBV5-5 to TRBJ2-5; unclear D gene. The length of the CDR3 is 15 residues. The germline V gene has CDR1 SGHKS and CDR2 YYEKEE (reference sequence). The V gene lost 1 base and the J gene lost 0 bases, with 10 bases spanning the gap. CDR3 loop: CASSLFEWYQETQYF. CDR3 nucleotide sequence: TGTGCCAGCAGCTTGTTCGAGTGGTACCAAGAGACCCAGTACTTC.

The chain carries TRBV24-1 and TRBJ2-3; D not resolved. The CDR3 sequence is 14 residues long. CDR1 is KGHDR and CDR2 is SFDVKD in the germline V gene. V was trimmed by 4 bases and J by 0 bases, leaving 7 bases between them. The CDR3 bases are TGTGCCACCAGTGAAGCGCTAAGCACAGATACGCAGTATTTT. It codes for CATSEALSTDTQYF.

The chain couples TRBV20-1 to TRBJ2-7; possible D gene TRBD1, 6 bases. This CDR3 contains 11 residues. V dropped 4 bases and J dropped 4 bases, with 8 bases sitting between them. Per germline, CDR1 DFQATT and CDR2 SNEGSKA (reference sequence). The CDR3 nucleotides are TGCAGTGCTAAGGGGGATTACGAGCAGTACTTC. It yields the protein CSAKGDYEQYF.

The chain uses TRBV7-8 and TRBJ2-7; 9 nucleotides line up with TRBD2. The germline gives CDR1 SGHVS, CDR2 FQNEAQ. Trimming removed 4 bases from V and 4 bases from J; junction bases left unmatched: 8. The CDR3 is made up of 15 amino acids. CDR3 coding DNA: TGTGCCAGCAGCTCACCGACTAGCGGTCCTTACGAGCAGTACTTC. Translating it yields CASSSPTSGPYEQYF.

The genes are TRBV6-5 and TRBJ1-1; D gene ambiguous. Trimming took off 5 bases at V and 7 bases at J, with 5 bases between the two ends. CDR1 MNHEY and CDR2 SVGAGI come from the germline V gene. This CDR3 has 10 residues. The CDR3 bases are TGTGCCAGCAGTCTTCTTGAAGCTTTCTTT. Residues: CASSLLEAFF.

CDR3 region: CATSRALSTGDTEAFF. CDR3 nucleotides: TGTGCCACCAGCAGAGCCCTCTCGACAGGGGACACTGAAGCTTTCTTT. This rearrangement joins TRBV15 to TRBJ1-1; TRBD1 matches at 8 bases. J gave up 3 bases and V 1 base, and 7 bases lay outside the gene matches. Germline CDR1 reads LNHNV; CDR2 reads YYDKDF (reference sequence). The CDR3 covers 16 residues.

The rearrangement uses TRBV10-3 and TRBJ2-3; the D gene is possibly TRBD2 (6 bases). Looked up from germline, CDR1 is ENHRY and CDR2 is SYGVKD. This CDR3 comprises 13 residues. V shed 10 bases and J shed 0 bases, with 11 bases lying between them. The CDR3 reads CATATSSTDTQYF. The DNA for the CDR3 is TGTGCCACCGCGACTAGTAGCACAGATACGCAGTATTTT.

CDR3 nucleotides: TGTGCCAGCAGTTCCAGCGGAGCAGTGACTTATAACTATGGCTACACCTTC. Translation gives CASSSSGAVTYNYGYTF. V is TRBV28 and J is TRBJ1-2; D call uncertain. Germline V CDR1 and CDR2: MDHEN, SYDVKM. V dropped 4 bases and J dropped 1 base, with 19 bases sitting between them. This CDR3 region has 17 residues.

This chain uses TRBV6-2 or TRBV6-3 with TRBJ1-1; the match to TRBD1 covers 9 bases. The CDR3 sequence is 17 residues long. Trimming at V came to 3 bases and at J to 4 bases, leaving 12 bases not matched to a gene. Germline V CDR1 and CDR2: MNHEY, SVGEGT. The CDR3 loop is CASSYPQGDRVGTEAFF. The CDR3, as DNA: TGTGCCAGCAGTTATCCGCAGGGGGACAGGGTAGGCACTGAAGCTTTCTTT.

The gene calls are TRBV15 and TRBJ1-4; D ambiguous. The germline V and J ends were trimmed by 0 bases and 7 bases, with 21 bases remaining between them. Germline V CDR1 and CDR2: LNHNV, YYDKDF (reference sequence). The CDR3 is 18 amino acids. CDR3 loop: CATSRDLLGVLGGEKLFF. The CDR3 nucleotides are TGTGCCACCAGCAGAGATCTGCTTGGGGTTTTGGGAGGTGAAAAACTGTTTTTT.

The chain joins TRBV6-5 to TRBJ2-5, with D perhaps matching TRBD2 (6 bases). Looked up from germline, CDR1 is MNHEY and CDR2 is SVGAGI. Trimming shortened V by 2 bases and J by 5 bases, and 15 bases separated the two germline ends. This CDR3 is 15 amino acids long. CDR3 nucleotides: TGTGCCAGCAGTTACGCGGGGAAGAAGGGGGAGACCCAGTACTTC. The encoded protein is CASSYAGKKGETQYF.

This chain links TRBV6-6 with TRBJ2-1; 7 bases align to TRBD2. Germline V CDR1 and CDR2: MNHNY, SVGAGI (reference sequence). V lost 6 bases and J lost 10; bases outside the gene matches: 9. This CDR3 has 13 amino acids. The CDR3: CASSQPPGLEQFF. The CDR3, as DNA: TGTGCCAGCAGCCAACCTCCGGGACTAGAGCAGTTCTTC.

The V call is TRBV6-6, the J call TRBJ2-5; no clear D. Germline lookup yields CDR1 MNHNY and CDR2 SVGAGI (reference sequence). CDR3 size: 11 residues. Trimming removed 6 bases from V and 3 bases from J, with 5 bases in between. CDR3 loop: CASSSEETQYF. CDR3 sequence (DNA): TGTGCCAGCAGCTCAGAAGAGACCCAGTACTTC.

The V call is TRBV10-3, the J call TRBJ2-5; TRBD2 might be the D (6 bases). Trimming pared 0 bases from V and 1 base from J, leaving 9 bases between. This CDR3 has 15 amino acids. Germline loops: CDR1 ENHRY, CDR2 SYGVKD. CDR3 sequence reads: CAISESGGTQETQYF. CDR3 DNA sequence: TGTGCCATCAGTGAGTCAGGAGGGACCCAAGAGACCCAGTACTTC.

V gene TRBV4-2 combines with J gene TRBJ2-2; TRBD2 aligns across 11 bases. CDR3 length: 19 amino acids. The trim removed 0 bases at V and 8 bases at J, leaving 14 bases unmatched. The germline V gene encodes CDR1 LGHNA and CDR2 YNFKEQ. In DNA form, the CDR3 reads TGTGCCAGCAGCCAAGAAGGGGCGGTGACTAGCGGGGTTCGAGGGGAGCTGTTTTTT. It is translated as CASSQEGAVTSGVRGELFF.

V gene TRBV5-6 combines with J gene TRBJ1-6; 8 nucleotides agree with TRBD1. CDR1 is SGHDT and CDR2 is YYEEEE in the germline V gene. This CDR3 is 15 amino acids long. Trimming removed 1 base from V and 7 bases from J; junction bases left unmatched: 4. DNA for the CDR3: TGTGCCAGCAGCTTGCCCAGGGGGCTGAATTCACCCCTCCACTTT. This encodes CASSLPRGLNSPLHF.

This sequence joins TRBV19 and TRBJ2-7; possible D gene TRBD1, 5 bases. Germline lookup yields CDR1 LNHDA and CDR2 SQIVND (reference sequence). The CDR3 runs 15 residues. With 6 bases removed from V and 0 bases from J, the gap between germline ends came to 15 bases. CDR3 region: CASRPRGAPSYEQYF. The CDR3 nucleotides are TGTGCCAGTAGGCCCCGTGGGGCCCCCTCCTACGAGCAGTACTTC.

The genes are TRBV5-4 and TRBJ2-2; 7 bases align to TRBD2. Germline-derived CDR1 and CDR2 are SGHNT and YYREEE (reference sequence). CDR3 length: 16 residues. Trimming at V came to 0 bases and at J to 4 bases, leaving 6 bases not matched to a gene. CDR3 nucleotides: TGTGCCAGCAGCTTGGTCGGCGGGAGAATCACCGGGGAGCTGTTTTTT. Amino acids: CASSLVGGRITGELFF.

This clone was seen just once. The genes are TRBV19 and TRBJ2-1; perhaps TRBD1 as D (6 bases). The CDR3 runs 13 residues. CDR1 and CDR2 (germline): LNHDA, SQIVND (reference sequence). V lost 5 bases and J 4 bases, leaving 9 bases between the germline ends. CDR3 amino acids: CASSPDRYNEQFF. The CDR3 DNA reads TGTGCCAGTAGTCCCGACAGGTACAATGAGCAGTTCTTC. Variable domain in full (rest from reference TRBV19 and TRBJ2-1): DGGITQSPKYLFRKEGQNVTLSCEQNLNHDAMYWYRQDPGQGLRLIYYSQIVNDFQKGDIAEGYSVSREKKESFPLTVTSAQKNPTAFYLCASSPDRYNEQFFGPGTRLTVL.

The chain couples TRBV5-5 to TRBJ1-6; D is possibly TRBD1 (5 bases). This CDR3 has 17 residues. Trimming removed 4 bases at V and 0 bases at J, with 14 bases between. The germline V gene has CDR1 SGHKS and CDR2 YYEKEE (reference sequence). CDR3 nucleotide sequence: TGTGCCAGCAGCACCCGGGGGGTGAGCTCCTATAATTCACCCCTCCACTTT. Protein product: CASSTRGVSSYNSPLHF.

The rearrangement links TRBV5-1 to TRBJ2-2; 10 bases map to TRBD2. The junction had 5 bases not matched to a gene; V was cut back by 4 bases and J by 2 bases. Germline CDR1 is SGHRS and CDR2 is YFSETQ. This CDR3 is 16 amino acids long. The DNA for the CDR3 is TGCGCCAGCAGCGTTAGCGGGAGGAGTAACACCGGGGAGCTGTTTTTT. This translates into CASSVSGRSNTGELFF.

The chain couples TRBV19 to TRBJ2-7; D is perhaps TRBD2 (5 bases). In germline, CDR1 is LNHDA, CDR2 SQIVND (reference sequence). The germline V and J ends were trimmed by 9 bases and 2 bases, with 11 bases remaining between them. This CDR3 has 12 amino acids. The CDR3 protein is CASKRETYEQYV. The CDR3 DNA reads TGTGCCAGCAAAAGGGAGACCTACGAGCAGTACGTC.

The rearrangement joins TRBV27 to TRBJ1-1; D remains unclear. This CDR3 is built from 17 residues. CDR1 is MNHEY and CDR2 is SMNVEV in the germline V gene (reference sequence). Trimming took off 5 bases at V and 0 bases at J, with 19 bases between the two ends. DNA for the CDR3: TGTGCCAGCAGTGGCGGGTCTGCAGGCTTCTTGAACACTGAAGCTTTCTTT. Translating it yields CASSGGSAGFLNTEAFF.

Comment on this clone: Other DNA variants within this sample encode the same CDR3. The rearrangement joins TRBV5-1 to TRBJ2-7; tentatively, D is TRBD2 (5 bases). Germline CDR1 SGHRS, CDR2 YFSETQ. The CDR3 is 12 residues long. The V gene lost 3 bases and the J gene lost 4 bases, with 8 bases spanning the gap. The CDR3 loop is CASSSTGYEQYF. DNA for the CDR3: TGCGCCAGCAGCTCGACGGGGTACGAGCAGTACTTC.

CDR3 DNA: TGTGCCAGCGGGGGGGCGGTCTATGGCTACACCTTC. It encodes CASGGAVYGYTF. V usage is TRBV6-5 and J usage is TRBJ1-2, with D tentatively TRBD1 (6 bases). CDR1 is MNHEY and CDR2 is SVGAGI in the germline V gene. The CDR3 extends over 12 amino acids. V dropped 8 bases and J dropped 4 bases, with 11 bases sitting between them.

The chain recombines TRBV5-1 with TRBJ1-2; TRBD1 might be the D (6 bases). The ends were cut back, 4 bases at V and 2 bases at J, with 15 bases in the middle. This CDR3 contains 15 residues. Per the germline V gene, CDR1 is SGHRS and CDR2 is YFSETQ. The CDR3 spells CASSTAPQGNYGYTF. The CDR3 coding sequence is TGCGCCAGCAGCACAGCCCCACAGGGAAACTATGGCTACACCTTC.

The chain joins TRBV7-9 to TRBJ1-4; tentatively, D is TRBD1 (5 bases). The CDR3 has 14 amino acids. Trimming took 5 bases from V and 6 from J, leaving 13 bases between them. CDR1 and CDR2 (germline): SEHNR, FQNEAQ (reference sequence). The CDR3 bases are TGTGCCAGCAGCCCCCCTGGGGCGGATGAAAAACTGTTTTTT. Translating it yields CASSPPGADEKLFF.